Detailed here is one TCR beta chain. Its cognate antigen has yet to be identified. No per-base quality is available; no much larger clone lies one base away. This specimen belongs to a study of CD8+ T cells in alopecia areata (dated by TCRdb to the late 2010s). With respect to the entire study: The treated patients, all with moderate-to-severe alopecia areata, were enrolled in an open-label pilot trial of oral tofacitinib given at 5 to 10 mg twice daily. Tofacitinib was administered for 6 to 18 months, and 6 months of follow-up off drug were then conducted to assess delayed response and recurrence. High-throughput TCRbeta sequencing was used to examine T cell clonal expansion in alopecia areata in both the C3H/HeJ mouse model and human patients. In humans, TCRbeta sequencing was performed on scalp tissue and on sorted CD4+ and CD8+ peripheral blood T cells from healthy controls and from patients with patchy or totalis/universalis alopecia areata. Tofacitinib-treated patients had biopsies at baseline and at 4 and 24 weeks of treatment, with a later scalp biopsy in several patients. Scalp clonality was compared among normal scalp (n=4), patchy alopecia areata scalp (n=8), and alopecia totalis/universalis scalp (n=8). RNA was extracted with the PAXgene miRNA kit for fixed scalp, the miRNeasy kit for PBMCs, and the RNeasy kit for mouse skin. immunoSEQ multiplex PCR using 35 Vbeta forward primers and 13 Jbeta reverse primers was used to amplify TCRbeta CDR3 regions. Study-level results and caveats: Unlike mouse skin, which is dominated by gammadelta T cells, normal human skin has resident alphabeta T cells that are also sequenced, and this complicates analysis of the scalp TCR repertoire. Shared TCR sequences between patients were less evident than in mice, which may be partly attributable to HLA diversity in the patient population. Higher clonality and more expanded CD8+ clones were observed in lesional scalp than in normal scalp, particularly in alopecia totalis/universalis, a finding suggestive of antigenic drive.

Library preparation used the immunoSEQ multiplex PCR assay. RNA was extracted from all samples and reverse transcribed into cDNA, which served as template for TCR sequencing. First-strand cDNA was synthesized using SuperScript III with a 2:1 mix of oligo-dT and random hexamers. A synthetic immune receptor repertoire was used to gauge amplification bias, and whatever bias remained was removed computationally. Regarding the original processing steps: Raw reads were preprocessed to remove errors, and CDR3 was defined according to IMGT conventions as the region from the conserved cysteine to phenylalanine. Clonality was computed as 1 minus the Shannon entropy, with the entropy normalized by log2 of the number of productive unique TCRs. Scalp TCRbeta sequences were cross-referenced with sorted blood CD4 and CD8 repertoires so that the CD4 or CD8 identity of scalp clones could be inferred. TCRdb retrieved this table from immuneACCESS and kept in-frame rearrangements only. Not all clones are present; in checked studies, unresolved V genes account for under half, and no reason is known for the remainder. For V, J and clone size, that table is used; D and trimming come from the DNA. This sample holds some 10,000 clones; around 59% were observed only once. Around 8.5% of the sample is taken by the ten largest.

The germline ends are 16 bases apart after V is trimmed by 7 bases and J by 4 bases. The CDR3 holds 13 amino acids from the cysteine to the phenylalanine. Solely the CDR3 DNA is kept, with 39 bases framed from the first base. Based on the germline V gene, the CDR1 and CDR2 sequences are SQVTM and ANQGSEA. In light of the paper, this sample's time point label describes: baseline before oral tofacitinib. Peripheral blood and lesional scalp punch biopsies were obtained from patients with alopecia areata. Scalp biopsies from humans were placed right away in PAXgene tissue containers for fixation. This receptor chain uses TRBV29-1 and TRBJ2-5, with TRBD2 tentatively as D gene (7 bases match). The sequencing here drew on skin, taken at week 0. This sequence originates from a human donor with alopecia areata. The CDR3 corresponds to CSERTGGLETQYF. The base sequence is TGCAGCGAAAGGACGGGGGGCCTAGAGACCCAGTACTTC.